The rows below give T cell receptor beta chains drawn from one sample of a study of T cells expressing NK-cell markers. TCRdb derives one entry per CDR3 protein from the 5' RACE reads, leaving out DNA. The sample table includes about 460,000 distinct CDR3 sequences. The sample was blood T cells: a sorted CD56 or NKG2C T cell subset, CD4+ or CD8+ T cells, or bulk PBMC T cells (not recorded which). These receptors all come from a woman between 45 and 65 years old in good health. Each CDR3 is given with its conserved first and last residue.

TRBV7-2	TRBJ2-7	CASSLDLGLGGTSYEQYF
TRBV15	TRBJ2-2	CATSRETLDTGELFF
TRBV5-1	TRBJ2-1	CASGAGLGNEQFF
TRBV20-1	TRBJ2-4	CSAKQVLAKNIQYF
TRBV19	TRBJ1-6	CASSNTGGHSPLHF
TRBV20-1	TRBJ2-5	CSARDAASLETQYF
TRBV15	TRBJ2-1	CATRRGVSHEQFF
TRBV27	TRBJ2-7	CASSVLAQASYEQYF
TRBV3-1	TRBJ2-3	CASRPGLQLDTQYF
TRBV12-3/TRBV12-4	TRBJ1-6	CASSGWRGSPLHF
TRBV7-2	TRBJ2-3	CASSKYRESSDTQYF
TRBV19	TRBJ1-1	CASSTQAFTEAFF
TRBV3-1	TRBJ1-4	CASSAGAGPNEKLFF
TRBV12-5	TRBJ1-5	CASGRGRSNQPQHF
TRBV20-1	TRBJ1-1	CSARAGDRGYTEAFF
TRBV6-1	TRBJ2-3	CASSNRGDTQYF
TRBV6-5	TRBJ1-2	CASSLGLGNYGYTF
TRBV20-1	TRBJ1-2	CSARRGQSYGYTF
TRBV5-1	TRBJ2-3	CASSLASTDTQYF
TRBV4-1	TRBJ1-3	CASSQRTGESGNTIYF
TRBV11-2	TRBJ2-2	CASSSRVAGANTGELFF
TRBV5-1	TRBJ2-7	CASNLDRVGHEQYF
TRBV11-2	TRBJ2-1	CASSVTGGIGNEQFF
TRBV5-1	TRBJ1-1	CASSLAIRYDRGRNTEAFF
TRBV15	TRBJ2-1	CATSGETRLAGGWDEQFF
TRBV9	TRBJ2-7	CASSFRTSGRKYF
TRBV18	TRBJ2-6	CASSSPGLPNVLTF
TRBV3-1	TRBJ2-3	CASSQVLASTQYF
TRBV6-1	TRBJ2-1	CASSATGLGDYNEQFF
TRBV4-1	TRBJ2-7	CASSQPTSGAYYEQYF
TRBV3-1	TRBJ2-5	CASSHSPGPALRETQYF
TRBV5-1	TRBJ2-1	CASSSPSGREGSYNEQFF
TRBV20-1	TRBJ2-3	CSARARGSTDTQYF
TRBV5-5	TRBJ2-5	CASSRLATETQYF
TRBV18	TRBJ2-1	CASSPLLRSSYNEQFF
TRBV4-1	TRBJ2-3	CASSQLGTRISGHRGTQYF
TRBV18	TRBJ2-1	CASSPPIVSSYNEQFF
TRBV20-1	TRBJ1-5	CSATGGLYSNQPQHF
TRBV6-5	TRBJ2-7	CASSSELAGLNEQYF
TRBV5-1	TRBJ1-2	CASSAGIYGYTF
TRBV6-1	TRBJ2-5	CASYRWTGAMQEIQYF
TRBV18	TRBJ2-3	CASSVLGDTQYF
TRBV4-2	TRBJ2-7	CASSQEGTTLKQYF
TRBV5-1	TRBJ2-3	CASTLAVTDTQYF
TRBV15	TRBJ2-5	CATSRALAGWETQYF